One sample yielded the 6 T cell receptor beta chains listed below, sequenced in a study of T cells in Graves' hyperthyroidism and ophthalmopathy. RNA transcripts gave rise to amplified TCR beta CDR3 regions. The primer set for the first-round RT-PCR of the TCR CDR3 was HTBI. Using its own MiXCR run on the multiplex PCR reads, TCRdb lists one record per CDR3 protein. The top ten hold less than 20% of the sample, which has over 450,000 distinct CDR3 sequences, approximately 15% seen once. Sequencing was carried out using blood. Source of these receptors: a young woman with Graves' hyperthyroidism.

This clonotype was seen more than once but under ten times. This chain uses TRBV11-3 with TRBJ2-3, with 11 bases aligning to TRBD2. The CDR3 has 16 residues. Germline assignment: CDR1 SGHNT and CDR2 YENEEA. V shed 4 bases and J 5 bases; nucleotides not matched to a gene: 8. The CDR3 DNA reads TGTGCCAGCAGCTCAACTCTAGCGGGAGGATTAGATACGCAGTATTTT. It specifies CASSSTLAGGLDTQYF. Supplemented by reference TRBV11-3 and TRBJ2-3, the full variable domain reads EAGVVQSPRYKIIEKKQPVAFWCNPISGHNTLYWYLQNLGQGPELLIRYENEEAVDDSQLPKDRFSAERLKGVDSTLKIQPAELGDSAVYLCASSSTLAGGLDTQYFGPGTRLTVL.

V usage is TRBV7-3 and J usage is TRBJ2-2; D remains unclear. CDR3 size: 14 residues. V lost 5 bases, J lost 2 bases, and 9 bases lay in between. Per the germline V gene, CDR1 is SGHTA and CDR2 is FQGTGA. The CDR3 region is CASSPDVNTGELFF. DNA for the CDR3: TGTGCCAGCAGCCCGGACGTAAACACCGGGGAGCTGTTTTTT.

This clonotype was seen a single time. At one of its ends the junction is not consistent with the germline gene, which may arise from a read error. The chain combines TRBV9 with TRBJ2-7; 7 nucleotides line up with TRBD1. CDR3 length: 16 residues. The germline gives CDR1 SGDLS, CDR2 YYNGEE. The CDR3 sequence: CAISQRLQGIPYEQYF. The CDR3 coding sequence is TGTGCCATCAGCCAGAGGCTACAGGGGATCCCCTACGAGCAGTACTTC.

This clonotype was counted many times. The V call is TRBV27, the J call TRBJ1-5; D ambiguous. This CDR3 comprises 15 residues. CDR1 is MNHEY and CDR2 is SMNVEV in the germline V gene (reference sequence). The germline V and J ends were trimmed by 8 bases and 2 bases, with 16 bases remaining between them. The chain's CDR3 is CASSQAGAGNQPQHF. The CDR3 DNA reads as TGTGCCAGCTCTCAGGCGGGCGCGGGCAATCAGCCCCAGCATTTT.

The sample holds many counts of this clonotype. DNA for the CDR3: TGTGCCAGCAGCTTCCCCTACGGGACAGCTCAGGAGCAGTACTTC. Protein sequence: CASSFPYGTAQEQYF. The chain combines TRBV11-2 with TRBJ2-7, with 7 positions matching TRBD1. V was clipped by 3 bases and J by 7 bases; unmatched bases: 12. This CDR3 region has 15 residues. Germline V CDR1 and CDR2: SGHAT, FQNNGV.

The CDR3 here is CSVGTYTEAFF. CDR3 nucleotides: TGCAGCGTTGGGACATACACTGAAGCTTTCTTT. This rearrangement joins TRBV29-1 to TRBJ1-1; a weak D match, TRBD1 (5 bases). Germline assignment: CDR1 SQVTM and CDR2 ANQGSEA. Deletions cut 4 bases from V and 3 bases from J, with 6 bases between. This CDR3 contains 11 residues.